Shown below are 29 T cell receptor beta chains from a single sample sequenced in a study of Ad26.COV2.S vaccination and SARS-CoV-2 variants. Only in-frame clones appear in the TCRdb table, and some are missing; sequencing was by immunoSEQ multiplex PCR. The sample carries 400,000 to 450,000 clones, 90% recorded once. Regarding treatment: about 20 received Ad26.COV2.S at low or high dose, single or two shots; about 5 received placebo; per-sample allocation not given. Sample collection was performed on day 63 after the first vaccine or placebo injection. The specimen comprised peripheral blood, sampled in a trial of Ad26.COV2.S vaccine versus placebo. These receptors all stem from a person aged 18-65 years who received the Ad26.COV2.S COVID-19 vaccine or a placebo.

The chain carries TRBV3-1 (or the pseudogene TRBV3-2) and TRBJ2-1, with D perhaps matching TRBD1 or TRBD2 (6 bases each). Trimming cost V 1 base and J 12 bases, with 13 bases left between them. CDR1 is LGHDT, CDR2 YNNKEL, per germline (reference sequence). This CDR3 is built from 13 residues. CDR3 sequence: CASSQAVGGGQFF. Here the CDR3 DNA reads TGTGCCAGCAGCCAAGCGGTGGGGGGCGGGCAGTTCTTC.

J is TRBJ2-5 and V is TRBV10-3, with D perhaps given as TRBD1 or TRBD2 (6 bases each). CDR1 ENHRY and CDR2 SYGVKD come from the germline V gene. The CDR3 has 15 amino acids. V lost 6 bases and J lost 4, with 18 bases in between. For the CDR3, the DNA is TGTGCCATCAGACAAGCTAGCGAAGGGGGAGAGACCCAGTACTTC. Encoded protein: CAIRQASEGGETQYF.

This clone was detected once. This chain's CDR3 is CSASTGVDTQYF. The CDR3 DNA sequence: TGCAGTGCTAGTACAGGGGTTGATACGCAGTATTTT. The chain employs TRBV20-1 and TRBJ2-3; 7 bases fit TRBD1. J lost 6 bases, V lost 3 bases, and 3 bases had no gene match. Germline lookup yields CDR1 DFQATT and CDR2 SNEGSKA (reference sequence). The CDR3 covers 12 residues.

The chain joins TRBV2 to TRBJ1-4, with D perhaps matching TRBD1 (5 bases). The germline gives CDR1 SNHLY, CDR2 FYNNEI. V was pared by 7 bases and J by 6 bases, with 15 bases between. This CDR3 is built from 14 residues. The chain's CDR3 is CASNLDRGDEKLFF. CDR3 DNA sequence: TGTGCCAGCAATTTGGACCGGGGGGATGAAAAACTGTTTTTT.

The V gene is TRBV2, the J gene TRBJ1-2; a weak D match, TRBD1 (5 bases). Germline values: CDR1 SNHLY, CDR2 FYNNEI. The CDR3 covers 14 residues. V was trimmed by 6 bases and J by 6 bases, leaving 17 bases between them. The CDR3 DNA reads as TGTGCCAGCAGACCCGCTAGGGGACGGGATGGCTACACCTTC. Its translation: CASRPARGRDGYTF.

The V call is TRBV2, the J call TRBJ1-6, with 7 bases aligning to TRBD1. From germline, CDR1 is SNHLY and CDR2 FYNNEI. The CDR3 is 16 residues long. J was trimmed by 4 bases and V by 3 bases; bases with no gene match: 6. In nucleotides, the CDR3 is TGTGCCAGCAGTGAGGGAGGGGGCGCGTATAATTCACCCCTCCACTTT. Translation gives CASSEGGGAYNSPLHF.

V is TRBV7-9 and J is TRBJ2-4, with 7 bases aligning to TRBD1. This CDR3 has 15 residues. CDR1 and CDR2 from the germline V gene are SEHNR and FQNEAQ (reference sequence). The trim removed 2 bases at V and 4 bases at J, leaving 5 bases unmatched. As DNA, the CDR3 is TGTGCCAGCAGCTTAAGTGCAGGGGGTAAAAACATTCAGTACTTC. Translating it yields CASSLSAGGKNIQYF.

The rearrangement joins TRBV18 to TRBJ2-1; 11 positions agree with TRBD2. Germline trimming cut 1 base from V and 2 bases from J; bases unmatched to any gene: 4. The germline gives CDR1 KGHSH, CDR2 LQKENI. CDR3 length: 17 amino acids. In DNA, the CDR3 is TGTGCCAGCTCACCACGAATTAGCGGGAGGGCCTACAATGAGCAGTTCTTC. Translated, it gives CASSPRISGRAYNEQFF.

The chain couples TRBV29-1 to TRBJ1-2; D is undetermined. The germline V gene encodes CDR1 SQVTM and CDR2 ANQGSEA. The length of the CDR3 is 13 residues. Trimming cost V 7 bases and J 10 bases, with 22 bases left between them. CDR3 sequence reads: CSGGRPEVGDYTF. The CDR3 nucleotides read TGCAGCGGTGGACGGCCTGAGGTTGGGGACTACACCTTC.

The rearrangement links TRBV7-9 to TRBJ2-1; TRBD2 matches at 11 bases. Trimming cost V 1 base and J 0 bases; bases outside gene matches: 8. Germline V lookup: CDR1 SEHNR, CDR2 FQNEAQ (reference sequence). The CDR3 runs 19 residues. The CDR3 reads CASSLEGSGRASSYNEQFF. DNA for the CDR3: TGTGCCAGCAGCTTAGAGGGTAGCGGGAGGGCGAGCTCCTACAATGAGCAGTTCTTC.

The chain is built from TRBV2 and TRBJ2-7; D remains ambiguous. Germline V lookup: CDR1 SNHLY, CDR2 FYNNEI. Deletions cut 3 bases from V and 5 bases from J, with 17 bases between. This CDR3 spans 15 amino acids. CDR3 coding DNA: TGTGCCAGCAGTGATGAGGCGACCCAATACAACGAGCAGTACTTC. Translation: CASSDEATQYNEQYF.

The chain couples TRBV7-9 to TRBJ2-5; TRBD1 agrees at 8 bases. Germline CDR1 reads SEHNR; CDR2 reads FQNEAQ (reference sequence). The CDR3 runs to 17 residues. V lost 2 bases and J lost 5; bases outside the gene matches: 13. DNA of the CDR3: TGTGCCAGCAGCTTACGGGCCGTAGCCAGGGGGCTTGAGACCCAGTACTTC. This sequence encodes CASSLRAVARGLETQYF.

This chain links TRBV11-3 with TRBJ2-5; 10 bases are shared with TRBD2. J lost 2 bases, V lost 1 base, and 4 bases had no gene match. CDR3 length: 16 residues. Looked up from germline, CDR1 is SGHNT and CDR2 is YENEEA. The CDR3: CASSLGPSGGQETQYF. DNA for the CDR3: TGTGCCAGCAGCTTAGGGCCTAGCGGGGGACAAGAGACCCAGTACTTC. Full variable domain (outside the CDR3, taken from reference TRBV11-3 and TRBJ2-5): EAGVVQSPRYKIIEKKQPVAFWCNPISGHNTLYWYLQNLGQGPELLIRYENEEAVDDSQLPKDRFSAERLKGVDSTLKIQPAELGDSAVYLCASSLGPSGGQETQYFGPGTRLLVL.

The rearrangement links TRBV19 to TRBJ2-5, with a weak D call TRBD1 (6 bases). CDR3 size: 13 residues. Trimming cost V 7 bases and J 7 bases, with 16 bases left between them. Germline loops: CDR1 LNHDA, CDR2 SQIVND (reference sequence). The CDR3 DNA reads TGTGCCAGTACTAAGACAGGATCAGGGACCCAGTACTTC. Translated, it gives CASTKTGSGTQYF.

The rearrangement joins TRBV19 to TRBJ1-2; D gene ambiguous. V was trimmed by 2 bases and J by 4 bases, leaving 8 bases between them. The CDR3 is 13 amino acids. Germline values: CDR1 LNHDA, CDR2 SQIVND (reference sequence). The CDR3 DNA sequence: TGTGCCAGTAGTATATTGAACAGCTATGGCTACACCTTC. Its translation is CASSILNSYGYTF.

As to this clone: The junction and the germline gene differ at one end; a read error may be behind it. The rearrangement uses TRBV6-2 or TRBV6-3 and TRBJ2-5; D remains unclear. From germline, CDR1 is MNHEY and CDR2 SVGEGT. The CDR3 is 11 amino acids. CDR3 nucleotides: TGTGCCACCAGTACACGGGAGACCCAGTACTTC. Translation: CATSTRETQYF.

This clone was observed a single time. This chain uses TRBV3-1 (or the pseudogene TRBV3-2) with TRBJ1-2; perhaps TRBD1 as D (6 bases). Per germline, CDR1 LGHDT and CDR2 YNNKEL (reference sequence). V was trimmed by 4 bases and J by 8 bases, leaving 14 bases between them. The CDR3 consists of 13 residues. The CDR3 region is CASSPDRLTGYTF. CDR3 DNA sequence: TGTGCCAGCAGCCCCGACAGGTTAACAGGCTACACCTTC.

The chain is built from TRBV12-3 or TRBV12-4 and TRBJ1-1; D gene uncertain. CDR3 length: 13 amino acids. V was clipped by 3 bases and J by 5 bases, with 10 bases between them. The CDR3 bases are TGTGCCAGCAGTTTGGTTCTTGGTACTGAAGCTTTCTTT. Protein product: CASSLVLGTEAFF.

The chain is built from TRBV6-5 and TRBJ2-1; D is possibly TRBD2 (5 bases). V was cut by 6 bases and J by 7 bases, with 10 bases left in between. The CDR3 is 12 residues long. Germline CDR1 is MNHEY and CDR2 is SVGAGI. The CDR3 loop is CASSTTSNEQFF. CDR3 nucleotides: TGTGCCAGCAGCACAACTAGTAATGAGCAGTTCTTC.

The chain uses TRBV18 and TRBJ2-7; 13 bases align to TRBD2. The CDR3 totals 18 residues. Germline loops: CDR1 KGHSH, CDR2 LQKENI. After removal of 2 bases from V and 2 bases from J, the junction contained 9 bases not matched to a gene. The CDR3 DNA is TGTGCCAGCTCACCAAACCCCGGACTAGCGGGAGCTCCCTACGAGCAGTACTTC. Its protein is CASSPNPGLAGAPYEQYF.

The CDR3 sequence: CASSLSTGLTNQPQHF. The CDR3 DNA follows: TGTGCCAGCAGTTTATCGACAGGGCTAACTAATCAGCCCCAGCATTTT. This chain joins TRBV27 and TRBJ1-5; 7 nucleotides line up with TRBD1. The J segment lost 4 bases and the V segment lost 0 bases, leaving 6 bases of the junction unmatched. Germline assignment: CDR1 MNHEY and CDR2 SMNVEV (reference sequence). CDR3 size: 16 residues.

The V call is TRBV12-3 or TRBV12-4, the J call TRBJ2-2; no clear D. The CDR3 runs 13 residues. The V end was cut by 4 bases, the J end by 13 bases, with 16 bases between. The CDR3 reads CASSSSLPTRLFF. DNA for the CDR3: TGTGCCAGCAGTTCCTCCCTACCCACCAGGCTGTTTTTT.

This chain joins TRBV4-3 and TRBJ2-7, with 11 positions matching TRBD1. The CDR3 spans 15 residues. Germline V CDR1 and CDR2: LGHNA, YSLEER. V shed 1 base, J shed 5 bases, and the junction held 4 bases outside the gene matches. CDR3 sequence (DNA): TGCGCCAGCAGCCAAGGGACAGGGGGCTACCACGAGCAGTACTTC. It is translated as CASSQGTGGYHEQYF.

This clone has a single count. The chain links TRBV6-2 or TRBV6-3 to TRBJ2-1; 9 bases match TRBD1. Germline V gene data show CDR1 as MNHEY and CDR2 as SVGEGT. V lost 2 bases to trimming and J lost 8 bases; unmatched junction nucleotides: 10. The CDR3 has 16 residues. The chain's CDR3 is CASSYQRDRVGDEQFF. CDR3 DNA: TGTGCCAGCAGTTACCAGCGGGACAGGGTGGGGGATGAGCAGTTCTTC.

V gene TRBV28 combines with J gene TRBJ1-5; D is perhaps TRBD1 (5 bases). The CDR3 consists of 16 residues. Trimming cost V 3 bases and J 0 bases, with 12 bases left between them. CDR1 MDHEN and CDR2 SYDVKM come from the germline V gene. The CDR3 reads CASSFGAGFSNQPQHF. The CDR3 DNA follows: TGTGCCAGCAGTTTTGGGGCCGGGTTTAGCAATCAGCCCCAGCATTTT.

V and J are TRBV29-1 and TRBJ2-3; unclear D gene. V was cut by 0 bases and J by 2 bases, with 15 bases left in between. Germline assignment: CDR1 SQVTM and CDR2 ANQGSEA. The CDR3 contains 16 residues. The CDR3, as DNA: TGCAGCGTTGAAGATCTGGCGGAAGGGCTCACAGATACGCAGTATTTT. Its protein product is CSVEDLAEGLTDTQYF.

The V gene is TRBV7-9, the J gene TRBJ1-1; 9 nucleotides line up with TRBD1. CDR3 length: 13 residues. Looked up from germline, CDR1 is SEHNR and CDR2 is FQNEAQ (reference sequence). The V and J ends lost 1 base and 6 bases, in that order; junction bases with no gene match: 0. The DNA for the CDR3 is TGTGCCAGCAGCTTAGGGACAGGGGCTGAAGCTTTCTTT. It yields the protein CASSLGTGAEAFF.

The gene calls are TRBV29-1 and TRBJ2-7; a possible D gene is TRBD1 (6 bases). Trimming shortened V by 4 bases and J by 5 bases, and 18 bases separated the two germline ends. The CDR3 sequence is 14 residues long. Germline CDR1 and CDR2: SQVTM and ANQGSEA. The CDR3 region has the DNA TGCAGCGTTGTTGGGGGCGGTCTCCCGAACGAGCAGTACTTC. Its protein product is CSVVGGGLPNEQYF.

CDR3 residues: CASSSGTINEKLFF. In DNA, the CDR3 is TGTGCCAGCAGTTCAGGGACAATTAATGAAAAACTGTTTTTT. The chain joins TRBV28 to TRBJ1-4; possibly TRBD1 for D (6 bases). Germline loops: CDR1 MDHEN, CDR2 SYDVKM. The CDR3 runs 14 residues. Trimming removed 4 bases at V and 4 bases at J, with 10 bases between.